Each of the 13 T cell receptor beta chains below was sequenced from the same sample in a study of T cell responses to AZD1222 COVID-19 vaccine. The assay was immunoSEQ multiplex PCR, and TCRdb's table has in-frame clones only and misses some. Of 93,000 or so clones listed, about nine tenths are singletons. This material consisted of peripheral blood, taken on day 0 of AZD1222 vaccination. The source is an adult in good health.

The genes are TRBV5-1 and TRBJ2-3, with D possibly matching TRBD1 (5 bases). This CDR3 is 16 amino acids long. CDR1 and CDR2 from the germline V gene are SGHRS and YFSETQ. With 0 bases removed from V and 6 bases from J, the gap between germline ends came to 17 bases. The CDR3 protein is CASSLGGATTQDTQYF. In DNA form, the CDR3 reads TGCGCCAGCAGCTTGGGGGGCGCGACGACCCAGGATACGCAGTATTTT.

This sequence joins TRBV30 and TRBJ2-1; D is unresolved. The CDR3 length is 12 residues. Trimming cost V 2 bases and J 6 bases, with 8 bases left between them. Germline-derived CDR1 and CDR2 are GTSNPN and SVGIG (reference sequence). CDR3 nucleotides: TGTGCCTGGAGTTGGCAGGCCAATGAGCAGTTCTTC. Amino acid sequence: CAWSWQANEQFF.

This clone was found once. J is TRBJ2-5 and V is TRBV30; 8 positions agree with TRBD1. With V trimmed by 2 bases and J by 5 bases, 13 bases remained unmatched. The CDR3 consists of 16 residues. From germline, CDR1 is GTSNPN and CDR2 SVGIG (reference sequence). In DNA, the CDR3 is TGTGCCTGGAGTAGAGACAGGGGCGGTTGGGGGGAGACCCAGTACTTC. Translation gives CAWSRDRGGWGETQYF.

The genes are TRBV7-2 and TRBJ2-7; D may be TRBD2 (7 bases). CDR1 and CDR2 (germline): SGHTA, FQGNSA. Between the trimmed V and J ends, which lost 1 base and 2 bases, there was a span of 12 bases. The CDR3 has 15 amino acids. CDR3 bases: TGTGCCAGCAGCTTAGGGGGGGCGGGAGCCTACGAGCAGTACTTC. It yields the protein CASSLGGAGAYEQYF. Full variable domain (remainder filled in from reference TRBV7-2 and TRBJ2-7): GAGVSQSPSNKVTEKGKDVELRCDPISGHTALYWYRQSLGQGLEFLIYFQGNSAPDKSGLPSDRFSAERTGGSVSTLTIQRTQQEDSAVYLCASSLGGAGAYEQYFGPGTRLTVT.

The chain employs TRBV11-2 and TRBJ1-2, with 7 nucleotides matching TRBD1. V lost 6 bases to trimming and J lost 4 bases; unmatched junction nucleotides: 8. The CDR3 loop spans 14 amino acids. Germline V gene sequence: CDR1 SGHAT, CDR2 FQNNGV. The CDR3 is CASSYDREIYGYTF. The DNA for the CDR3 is TGTGCCAGCAGTTATGACAGGGAGATCTATGGCTACACCTTC.

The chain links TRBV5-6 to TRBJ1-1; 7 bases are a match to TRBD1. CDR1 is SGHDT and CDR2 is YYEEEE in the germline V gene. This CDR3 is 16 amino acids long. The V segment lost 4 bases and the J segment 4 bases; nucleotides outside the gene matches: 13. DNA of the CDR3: TGTGCCAGCAGCCTTGAAACAGGGGCAAGTGGCACTGAAGCTTTCTTT. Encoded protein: CASSLETGASGTEAFF.

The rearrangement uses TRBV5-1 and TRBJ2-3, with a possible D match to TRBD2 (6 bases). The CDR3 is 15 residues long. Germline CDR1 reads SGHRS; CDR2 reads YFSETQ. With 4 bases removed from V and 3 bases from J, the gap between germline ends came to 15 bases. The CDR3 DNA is TGCGCCAGCAGCCCGCGGAGGGGCAAGACAGATACGCAGTATTTT. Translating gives CASSPRRGKTDTQYF.

CDR3 sequence: CASSFRQAYEQYF. The CDR3 bases are TGTGCCAGCAGTTTCAGACAGGCCTACGAGCAGTACTTC. The chain has TRBV27 and TRBJ2-7; perhaps TRBD1 as D (6 bases). Trimming took 3 bases from V and 2 from J, leaving 8 bases between them. This CDR3 spans 13 amino acids. CDR1 and CDR2 (germline): MNHEY, SMNVEV (reference sequence).

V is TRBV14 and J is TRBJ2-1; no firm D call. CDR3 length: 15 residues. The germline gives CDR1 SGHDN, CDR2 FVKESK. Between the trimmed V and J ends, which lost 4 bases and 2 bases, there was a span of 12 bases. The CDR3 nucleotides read TGTGCCAGCAGCCTCGACACAACTCCCTACAATGAGCAGTTCTTC. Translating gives CASSLDTTPYNEQFF.

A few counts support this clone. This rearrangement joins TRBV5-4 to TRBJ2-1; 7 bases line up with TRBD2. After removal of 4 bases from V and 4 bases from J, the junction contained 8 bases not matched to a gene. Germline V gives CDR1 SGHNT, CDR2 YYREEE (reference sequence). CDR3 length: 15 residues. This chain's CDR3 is CASSAGRERYNEQFF. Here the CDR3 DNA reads TGTGCCAGCAGCGCGGGGCGGGAGAGGTACAATGAGCAGTTCTTC.

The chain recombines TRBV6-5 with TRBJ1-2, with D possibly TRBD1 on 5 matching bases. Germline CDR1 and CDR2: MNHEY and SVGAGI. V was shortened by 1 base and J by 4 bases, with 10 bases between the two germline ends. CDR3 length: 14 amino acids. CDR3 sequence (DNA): TGTGCCAGCAGTTACTTGGGGGGGGGCTATGGCTACACCTTC. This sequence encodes CASSYLGGGYGYTF.

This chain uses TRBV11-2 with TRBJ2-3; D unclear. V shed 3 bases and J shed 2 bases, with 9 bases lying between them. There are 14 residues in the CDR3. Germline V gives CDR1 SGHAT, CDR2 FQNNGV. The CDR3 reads CASSLGPVTDTQYF. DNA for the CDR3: TGTGCCAGCAGCTTGGGCCCCGTCACAGATACGCAGTATTTT.

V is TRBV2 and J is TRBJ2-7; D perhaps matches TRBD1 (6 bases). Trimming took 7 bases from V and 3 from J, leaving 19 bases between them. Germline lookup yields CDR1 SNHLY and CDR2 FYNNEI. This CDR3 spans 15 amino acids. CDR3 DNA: TGTGCCAGCACTACCCTCGGACAGTCAGTCTACGAGCAGTACTTC. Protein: CASTTLGQSVYEQYF.